The clone carrying this T cell receptor beta chain occurred many times. Its target is not known. As for time point: blood at routine non-recurrence follow-up after resection. The input material, whole RNA from tumor, nontumor lung or frozen PBMC, was sequenced unsorted. Every TCR cDNA molecule bore its own unique molecular identifier. A single record per CDR3 protein comes from TCRdb applying MiXCR to the 5' RACE reads. The table lists 50,000 to 60,000 distinct CDR3 sequences, 7.4% of them singletons. Trimming pared 0 bases from V and 2 bases from J, leaving 9 bases between. The CDR3 has 15 residues. Germline CDR1 reads SGHRS; CDR2 reads YFSETQ. This record belongs to a study of spatial heterogeneity in lung cancer. Study background: The donors, 60 to 80 patients with untreated early-stage non-small cell lung cancer, provided the samples. Sequence detection consistently recorded a greater number of beta-chain than alpha-chain sequences.

General study results and limits: Blood contained ubiquitous expanded tumor TCRs more at resection than at follow-up.

The chain links TRBV5-1 to TRBJ2-1; no definite D call. This material consisted of PBMCs, taken at follow-up. The sequence was collected from a female donor with early-stage non-small cell lung cancer. Here the CDR3 reads CASSLVPLAYNEQFF. The CDR3 bases are TGCGCCAGCAGCTTGGTCCCGCTTGCCTACAATGAGCAGTTCTTC.